These 10 T cell receptor beta chains share one sample of origin, sequenced in a study of CD8+ T cells in alopecia areata. cDNA reverse transcribed from extracted RNA served as the sequencing template. Sequencing used immunoSEQ multiplex PCR; TCRdb keeps in-frame clones, though not all of them. The table has 190,000 or so clones, roughly 64% seen once. Treatment described: oral pan-JAK inhibitor, 5-10 mg twice daily. Sample: CD4+ T cells sorted from blood, taken at week 24, from a patient treated with tofacitinib. The receptors were gathered from a human donor with alopecia areata.

The chain carries TRBV5-1 and TRBJ2-1; 12 bases are a match to TRBD2. This CDR3 has 14 residues. Germline loops: CDR1 SGHRS, CDR2 YFSETQ. V lost 0 bases, J lost 9 bases, and 1 base stayed unmatched. The CDR3 protein is CASSLGLAGVEQFF. The CDR3 DNA is TGCGCCAGCAGCTTGGGACTAGCGGGAGTTGAGCAGTTCTTC.

The J gene is TRBJ2-3, the V gene TRBV29-1; the match to TRBD1 covers 7 bases. The V gene's germline CDR1 is SQVTM and CDR2 ANQGSEA. This CDR3 has 15 amino acids. V trimming: 6 bases; J trimming: 4 bases; junction bases outside the gene matches: 13. CDR3 bases: TGCAGCGTCGAGGGGACAGCTCACCGGTCAGATACGCAGTATTTT. Protein sequence: CSVEGTAHRSDTQYF.

This clone was counted between two and nine times. V and J are TRBV6-5 and TRBJ1-1, with D unclear. CDR1 MNHEY and CDR2 SVGAGI come from the germline V gene. The CDR3 length is 15 residues. Trimming stripped 0 bases from V and 1 base from J, with 9 bases between. CDR3: CASSYSPSSNTEAFF. CDR3 nucleotides: TGTGCCAGCAGTTACTCGCCCTCATCGAACACTGAAGCTTTCTTT.

The chain couples TRBV9 to TRBJ2-1; D remains unclear. The V gene's germline CDR1 is SGDLS and CDR2 YYNGEE. The germline V and J ends were trimmed by 0 bases and 8 bases, with 3 bases remaining between them. The CDR3 runs to 11 residues. The CDR3 DNA is TGTGCCAGCAGCGTAGCGGATGAGCAGTTCTTC. Residues: CASSVADEQFF.

Only a few counts were recorded for this clone. The rearrangement joins TRBV18 to TRBJ2-7, with 14 bases aligning to TRBD2. Germline-derived CDR1 and CDR2 are KGHSH and LQKENI. The V segment lost 0 bases and the J segment 7 bases; nucleotides outside the gene matches: 5. The CDR3 consists of 16 residues. CDR3 region: CASSPPGTSGGGEQYF. CDR3 coding DNA: TGTGCCAGCTCACCACCAGGGACTAGCGGGGGAGGTGAGCAGTACTTC.

The V and J genes are TRBV4-3 and TRBJ2-5; TRBD1 matches at 7 bases. Unmatched junction bases numbered 7, after V lost 1 base and J lost 2 bases. CDR3 size: 16 residues. The germline gives CDR1 LGHNA, CDR2 YSLEER. The CDR3 loop is CASSQGTGVVQETQYF. In DNA, the CDR3 is TGCGCCAGCAGCCAAGGTACAGGGGTGGTTCAAGAGACCCAGTACTTC.

This clone appeared a few times. This sequence joins TRBV29-1 and TRBJ2-5; TRBD1 aligns across 7 bases. Germline-derived CDR1 and CDR2 are SQVTM and ANQGSEA. Trimming at V came to 3 bases and at J to 2 bases, leaving 3 bases not matched to a gene. The CDR3 totals 13 residues. CDR3 nucleotides: TGCAGCGTTGAGACAGGGTGGCAAGAGACCCAGTACTTC. It yields the protein CSVETGWQETQYF.

The rearrangement links TRBV29-1 to TRBJ1-1, with D uncertain. This CDR3 region has 13 residues. Germline CDR1 reads SQVTM; CDR2 reads ANQGSEA. V lost 1 base and J 1 base, leaving 7 bases between the germline ends. CDR3 residues: CSVEVSGNTEAFF. CDR3 nucleotide sequence: TGCAGCGTTGAAGTCTCGGGGAACACTGAAGCTTTCTTT.

J is TRBJ2-5 and V is TRBV18; TRBD1 or TRBD2 may be the D gene (6 bases each). The V end lost 1 base, the J end lost 3 bases, and 9 bases lay between the germline ends. The CDR3 is 14 residues long. The germline V gene encodes CDR1 KGHSH and CDR2 LQKENI. The CDR3 loop is CASSPRRGEETQYF. DNA of the CDR3: TGTGCCAGCTCACCACGGAGGGGGGAAGAGACCCAGTACTTC.

The chain combines TRBV4-1 with TRBJ1-2; 7 positions agree with TRBD1. Germline loops: CDR1 MGHRA, CDR2 YSYEKL. J was trimmed by 4 bases and V by 1 base; bases with no gene match: 0. The CDR3 length is 13 residues. This chain's CDR3 is CASSQAGGYGYTF. CDR3 bases: TGCGCCAGCAGCCAAGCAGGGGGCTATGGCTACACCTTC.